This TCR beta chain emerged from a study of response to subunit inactivated influenza vaccine. This clonotype was detected ten times or more. The antigen is not known. Study results and caveats: The authors suggested that few new T cells are recruited per seasonal influenza vaccination.

The CDR3 runs 13 residues. Deletions cut 3 bases from V and 2 bases from J, with 9 bases between. Germline V CDR1 and CDR2: SQVTM, ANQGSEA. Via MiXCR, TCRdb re-called the RT-PCR reads, giving one row per CDR3 protein. The sample lists 500,000 or so distinct CDR3 sequences, approximately 11% occurring once. The J gene is TRBJ2-3, the V gene TRBV29-1, with D perhaps TRBD1 (5 bases). This sequence originates from a man between 45 and 60 years old who received an inactivated influenza vaccine. The starting material was PBMCs from blood, obtained about 40 days after vaccination. CDR3 loop: CSVEQTVTDTQYF. DNA of the CDR3: TGCAGCGTTGAGCAGACAGTCACAGATACGCAGTATTTT.